These T cell receptor beta chains were read from a single sample in a study of T cell changes during pregnancy in multiple sclerosis. Profiling relied on immunoSEQ multiplex PCR, and the TCRdb table lists in-frame clones only, not all of them. Seen here are 60,000 to 95,000 clones, around nine tenths observed once, and the top ten hold more than 0.4%. This sample comprised CD4+ T cells from peripheral blood mononuclear cells, obtained before pregnancy. The receptors originated from a female donor with multiple sclerosis, enrolled in a pregnancy study. Both conserved end residues are part of each CDR3. Each record gives: D gene, J gene, V gene, clone size, CDR3 protein, CDR3 DNA. D genes are given only for firm matches. Only part of the rows carry a size: once, few, many, or a class if the clone is expanded.

d_gene: TRBD1
j_gene: TRBJ1-1
v_gene: TRBV5-1
abundance: -
CDR3aa: CASSLAGGVTEAFF
CDR3nt: TGCGCCAGCAGCTTGGCAGGGGGCGTCACTGAAGCTTTCTTT

d_gene: TRBD1
j_gene: TRBJ1-2
v_gene: TRBV11-3
abundance: -
CDR3aa: CASSSDRGSGYTF
CDR3nt: TGTGCCAGCAGCTCAGACAGGGGGAGCGGCTACACCTTC

d_gene: TRBD2
j_gene: TRBJ2-5
v_gene: TRBV14
abundance: -
CDR3aa: CASRNSGGETQYF
CDR3nt: TGTGCCAGCAGAAACAGCGGGGGGGAGACCCAGTACTTC

d_gene: TRBD1
j_gene: TRBJ1-4
v_gene: TRBV29-1
abundance: -
CDR3aa: CSVQRQGSNEKLFF
CDR3nt: TGCAGCGTTCAGAGACAGGGCTCTAATGAAAAACTGTTTTTT

d_gene: TRBD1
j_gene: TRBJ2-1
v_gene: TRBV2
abundance: -
CDR3aa: CASSEAPGQGAYQGYNEQFF
CDR3nt: TGTGCCAGCAGTGAAGCGCCGGGACAGGGGGCCTATCAGGGCTACAATGAGCAGTTCTTC

d_gene: -
j_gene: TRBJ2-7
v_gene: TRBV5-4
abundance: -
CDR3aa: CASSLVLVPDEQYF
CDR3nt: TGTGCCAGCAGCTTGGTACTAGTCCCCGACGAGCAGTACTTC

d_gene: -
j_gene: TRBJ1-1
v_gene: TRBV10-3
abundance: -
CDR3aa: CAISEGQANTEAFF
CDR3nt: TGTGCCATCAGTGAGGGGCAGGCGAACACTGAAGCTTTCTTT

d_gene: -
j_gene: TRBJ2-7
v_gene: TRBV6-5
abundance: -
CDR3aa: CASSLRNHYEQYF
CDR3nt: TGTGCCAGCAGTTTGAGGAACCACTACGAGCAGTACTTC

d_gene: TRBD1
j_gene: TRBJ2-5
v_gene: TRBV4-1
abundance: -
CDR3aa: CASSQETGVETQYF
CDR3nt: TGCGCCAGCAGCCAAGAAACAGGGGTCGAGACCCAGTACTTC

d_gene: TRBD2
j_gene: TRBJ2-1
v_gene: TRBV5-1
abundance: -
CDR3aa: CASSPAAGGLDNEQFF
CDR3nt: TGCGCCAGCAGCCCGGCGGCGGGAGGGCTTGACAATGAGCAGTTCTTC

d_gene: -
j_gene: TRBJ1-2
v_gene: TRBV27
abundance: -
CDR3aa: CASRLKREGGYGYTF
CDR3nt: TGTGCCAGCAGATTAAAGCGGGAAGGCGGCTATGGCTACACCTTC

d_gene: -
j_gene: TRBJ2-7
v_gene: TRBV5-6
abundance: -
CDR3aa: CASSLLGPGEQYF
CDR3nt: TGTGCCAGCAGCTTGTTGGGGCCAGGCGAGCAGTACTTC

d_gene: -
j_gene: TRBJ1-2
v_gene: TRBV11-3
abundance: -
CDR3aa: CASSLNIQGYGYTF
CDR3nt: TGTGCCAGCAGCTTAAACATACAGGGCTATGGCTACACCTTC

d_gene: -
j_gene: TRBJ2-7
v_gene: TRBV6-6
abundance: once
CDR3aa: CASSPRRSSYEQYF
CDR3nt: TGTGCCAGCAGCCCCAGGCGATCCTCCTACGAGCAGTACTTC

d_gene: TRBD1
j_gene: TRBJ1-1
v_gene: TRBV5-6
abundance: -
CDR3aa: CASNRPGQRNTEAFF
CDR3nt: TGTGCCAGCAACAGGCCGGGACAGCGGAACACTGAAGCTTTCTTT

d_gene: TRBD1
j_gene: TRBJ2-7
v_gene: TRBV7-8
abundance: -
CDR3aa: CASSLVTGGVQAHEQYF
CDR3nt: TGTGCCAGCAGCTTGGTGACAGGGGGCGTGCAGGCCCACGAGCAGTACTTC

d_gene: TRBD1
j_gene: TRBJ1-6
v_gene: TRBV11-2
abundance: -
CDR3aa: CASSLGDRNNSPLHF
CDR3nt: TGTGCCAGCAGCCTAGGGGACAGAAATAATTCACCCCTCCACTTT

d_gene: -
j_gene: TRBJ2-1
v_gene: TRBV6-5
abundance: -
CDR3aa: CASWGRAAYNEQFF
CDR3nt: TGTGCCAGCTGGGGCAGGGCGGCATACAATGAGCAGTTCTTC

d_gene: -
j_gene: TRBJ2-5
v_gene: TRBV7-2
abundance: -
CDR3aa: CASSQSETQYF
CDR3nt: TGTGCCAGCAGTCAGTCCGAGACCCAGTACTTC

d_gene: -
j_gene: TRBJ2-7
v_gene: TRBV10-3
abundance: -
CDR3aa: CATRQRGTDEQYF
CDR3nt: TGTGCCACCCGTCAACGGGGGACCGACGAGCAGTACTTC

d_gene: -
j_gene: TRBJ1-1
v_gene: TRBV9
abundance: once
CDR3aa: CASSIELQGNTEAFF
CDR3nt: TGTGCCAGCAGCATCGAATTACAGGGTAACACTGAAGCTTTCTTT

d_gene: TRBD2
j_gene: TRBJ2-7
v_gene: TRBV5-1
abundance: -
CDR3aa: CASSSETSGRNYEQYF
CDR3nt: TGCGCCAGCAGCTCAGAGACTAGCGGGCGGAACTACGAGCAGTACTTC

d_gene: -
j_gene: TRBJ2-3
v_gene: TRBV15
abundance: -
CDR3aa: CATSRENFADTQYF
CDR3nt: TGTGCCACCAGCAGAGAAAACTTTGCTGATACGCAGTATTTT

d_gene: -
j_gene: TRBJ2-2
v_gene: TRBV27
abundance: -
CDR3aa: CASSRGWGTGELFF
CDR3nt: TGTGCCAGCAGTAGGGGCTGGGGCACCGGGGAGCTGTTTTTT

d_gene: TRBD1
j_gene: TRBJ1-5
v_gene: TRBV2
abundance: -
CDR3aa: CASSDVTGGRNQPQHF
CDR3nt: TGTGCCAGCAGTGATGTGACAGGGGGCCGCAATCAGCCCCAGCATTTT

d_gene: -
j_gene: TRBJ1-2
v_gene: TRBV4-3
abundance: -
CDR3aa: CASSHPPGYQGYTF
CDR3nt: TGCGCCAGCAGCCACCCACCGGGATACCAGGGCTACACCTTC

d_gene: TRBD1
j_gene: TRBJ1-2
v_gene: TRBV15
abundance: -
CDR3aa: CATSRDQGAGGYTF
CDR3nt: TGTGCCACCAGCAGAGATCAGGGGGCGGGTGGCTACACCTTC